The 11 T cell receptor beta chains reported below all come from one sample, sequenced in a study of blood T cell repertoires in COVID-19. This table comes from immunoSEQ multiplex PCR, and its TCRdb copy is limited to in-frame clones, with some not included. The table lists approximately 120,000 clones, about 84% of them singletons. What was sequenced was peripheral blood. The origin of the receptors is a human donor in a cohort sampled during active COVID-19.

The chain couples TRBV5-5 to TRBJ2-2; 7 positions match TRBD1. Germline V gene sequence: CDR1 SGHKS, CDR2 YYEKEE (reference sequence). V lost 2 bases and J lost 5; bases outside the gene matches: 6. The CDR3 loop spans 15 amino acids. The CDR3 loop is CASSLGGLGTGELFF. In nucleotides, the CDR3 is TGTGCCAGCAGCTTAGGGGGCTTGGGGACCGGGGAGCTGTTTTTT.

This chain links TRBV10-3 with TRBJ2-2; 8 nucleotides align to TRBD2. The CDR3 covers 15 residues. Germline assignment: CDR1 ENHRY and CDR2 SYGVKD. The J segment lost 2 bases and the V segment lost 11 bases, leaving 10 bases of the junction unmatched. In DNA, the CDR3 is TGTGCCCCCTTGAGGCTAGCGGGTAACACCGGGGAGCTGTTTTTT. As protein: CAPLRLAGNTGELFF.

The chain uses TRBV3-1 (or the pseudogene TRBV3-2) and TRBJ2-3; TRBD2 is a possible D gene (5 bases). V was pared by 0 bases and J by 3 bases, with 7 bases between. Germline V CDR1 and CDR2: LGHDT, YNNKEL (reference sequence). The CDR3 is made up of 14 amino acids. In DNA, the CDR3 is TGTGCCAGCAGCCAAGAGACTAATACAGATACGCAGTATTTT. Its protein is CASSQETNTDTQYF.

This clone has just a few counts. The chain links TRBV6-2 or TRBV6-3 to TRBJ2-1, with D perhaps TRBD2 (5 bases). The CDR3 covers 14 residues. V shed 2 bases and J shed 0 bases, with 5 bases lying between them. The germline CDR1 and CDR2 sequences are MNHEY and SVGEGT. The CDR3 region has the DNA TGTGCCAGCAGTTACGGGAGCTCCTACAATGAGCAGTTCTTC. Amino acid sequence: CASSYGSSYNEQFF.

The rearrangement links TRBV5-1 to TRBJ2-2; D gene unclear. Germline loops: CDR1 SGHRS, CDR2 YFSETQ. V was trimmed by 3 bases and J by 4 bases, leaving 4 bases between them. The CDR3 is 12 residues long. In DNA form, the CDR3 reads TGCGCCAGCAGCTCCCTCACCGGGGAGCTGTTTTTT. Translating it yields CASSSLTGELFF.

This chain uses TRBV5-1 with TRBJ2-1; 9 bases line up with TRBD1. The CDR3 is 15 amino acids. Germline V gene sequence: CDR1 SGHRS, CDR2 YFSETQ. After removal of 1 base from V and 5 bases from J, the junction contained 4 bases not matched to a gene. The CDR3 spells CASSLRDRGNNEQFF. DNA for the CDR3: TGCGCCAGCAGCTTGCGCGACAGGGGGAACAATGAGCAGTTCTTC. Full variable domain (rest looked up from reference TRBV5-1 and TRBJ2-1): KAGVTQTPRYLIKTRGQQVTLSCSPISGHRSVSWYQQTPGQGLQFLFEYFSETQRNKGNFPGRFSGRQFSNSRSEMNVSTLELGDSALYLCASSLRDRGNNEQFFGPGTRLTVL.

The chain has TRBV20-1 and TRBJ2-1, with D unclear. Germline V CDR1 and CDR2: DFQATT, SNEGSKA (reference sequence). The CDR3 has 11 amino acids. Trimming removed 5 bases from V and 2 bases from J, with 4 bases in between. The DNA for the CDR3 is TGCAGTGCTGGCCCCTACAATGAGCAGTTCTTC. Protein sequence: CSAGPYNEQFF.

The chain has TRBV5-1 and TRBJ2-3; the match to TRBD2 covers 11 bases. Germline values: CDR1 SGHRS, CDR2 YFSETQ. The CDR3 loop spans 20 amino acids. V trimming: 4 bases; J trimming: 2 bases; junction bases outside the gene matches: 18. The CDR3, as DNA: TGCGCCAGCAGCCCGCTCCTGACTAGCGGGGCCATATCACACACAGATACGCAGTATTTT. This sequence encodes CASSPLLTSGAISHTDTQYF.

As DNA, the CDR3 is TGCGCCAGCAGCCAAGGGCGGGGGATCTCTGGAAACACCATATATTTT. Its translation is CASSQGRGISGNTIYF. This chain uses TRBV4-1 with TRBJ1-3; tentatively, D is TRBD1 (5 bases). Between the trimmed V and J ends, which lost 1 base and 0 bases, there was a span of 10 bases. The CDR3 is made up of 16 amino acids. Looked up from germline, CDR1 is MGHRA and CDR2 is YSYEKL.

This sequence joins TRBV11-2 and TRBJ2-7; 12 bases fit TRBD2. Germline assignment: CDR1 SGHAT and CDR2 FQNNGV. J gave up 1 base and V 2 bases, and 6 bases lay outside the gene matches. The CDR3 consists of 17 residues. The DNA for the CDR3 is TGTGCCAGCAGCTTAAATGCAGGACTAGCGGGATCCTACGAGCAGTACTTC. Translation: CASSLNAGLAGSYEQYF. Variable domain in full (rest from reference TRBV11-2 and TRBJ2-7): EAGVAQSPRYKIIEKRQSVAFWCNPISGHATLYWYQQILGQGPKLLIQFQNNGVVDDSQLPKDRFSAERLKGVDSTLKIQPAKLEDSAVYLCASSLNAGLAGSYEQYFGPGTRLTVT.

The rearrangement joins TRBV10-3 to TRBJ2-5; D might be TRBD1 (5 bases). V was cut by 8 bases and J by 3 bases, with 7 bases left in between. CDR1 is ENHRY and CDR2 is SYGVKD in the germline V gene. The CDR3 has 11 amino acids. The CDR3 DNA reads as TGTGCCATCCGCAGGGAAGAGACCCAGTACTTC. It is translated as CAIRREETQYF.